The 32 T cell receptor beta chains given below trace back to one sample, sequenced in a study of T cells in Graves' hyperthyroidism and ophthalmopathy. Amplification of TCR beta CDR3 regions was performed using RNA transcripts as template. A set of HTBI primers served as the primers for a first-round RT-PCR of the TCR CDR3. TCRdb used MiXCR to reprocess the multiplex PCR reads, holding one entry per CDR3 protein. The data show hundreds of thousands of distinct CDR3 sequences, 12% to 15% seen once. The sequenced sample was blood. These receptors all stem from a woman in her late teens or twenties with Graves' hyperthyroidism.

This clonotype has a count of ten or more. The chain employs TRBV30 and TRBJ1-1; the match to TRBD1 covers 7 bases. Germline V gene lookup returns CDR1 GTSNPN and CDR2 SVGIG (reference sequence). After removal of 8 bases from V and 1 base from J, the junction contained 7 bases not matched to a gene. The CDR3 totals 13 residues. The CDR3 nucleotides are TGTGCCCACCAGGGACAGCCGAACACTGAAGCTTTCTTT. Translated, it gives CAHQGQPNTEAFF.

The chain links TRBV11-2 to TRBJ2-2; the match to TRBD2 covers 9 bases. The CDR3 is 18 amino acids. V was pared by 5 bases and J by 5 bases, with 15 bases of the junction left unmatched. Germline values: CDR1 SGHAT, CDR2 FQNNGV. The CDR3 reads CASSPRLAEDKWTGELFF. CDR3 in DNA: TGTGCCAGCAGCCCCCGACTAGCGGAAGATAAGTGGACCGGGGAGCTGTTTTTT.

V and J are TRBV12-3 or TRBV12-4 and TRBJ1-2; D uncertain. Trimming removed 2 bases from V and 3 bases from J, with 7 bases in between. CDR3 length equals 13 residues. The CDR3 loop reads CASSLSPDYGYTF. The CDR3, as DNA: TGTGCCAGCAGTTTAAGCCCCGACTATGGCTACACCTTC.

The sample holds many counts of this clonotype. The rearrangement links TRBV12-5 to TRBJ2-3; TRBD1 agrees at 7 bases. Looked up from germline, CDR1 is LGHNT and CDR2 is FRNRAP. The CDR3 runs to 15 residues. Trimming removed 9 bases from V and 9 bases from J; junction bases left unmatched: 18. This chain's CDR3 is CARETYRGKSGTQYF. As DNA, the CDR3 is TGTGCTAGAGAGACGTACAGGGGAAAATCAGGCACGCAGTATTTT.

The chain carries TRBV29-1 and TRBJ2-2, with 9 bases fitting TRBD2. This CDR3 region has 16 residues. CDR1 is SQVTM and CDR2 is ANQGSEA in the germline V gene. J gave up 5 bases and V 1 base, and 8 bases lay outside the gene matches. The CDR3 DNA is TGCAGCGTTGAAGCCGGGGGCGGGAGGGGGACCGGGGAGCTGTTTTTT. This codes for CSVEAGGGRGTGELFF.

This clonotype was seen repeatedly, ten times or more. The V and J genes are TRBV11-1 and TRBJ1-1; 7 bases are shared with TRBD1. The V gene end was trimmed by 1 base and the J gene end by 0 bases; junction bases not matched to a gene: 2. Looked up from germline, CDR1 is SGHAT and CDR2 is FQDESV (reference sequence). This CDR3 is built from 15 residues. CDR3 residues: CASSLGTGLNTEAFF. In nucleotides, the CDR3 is TGTGCCAGCAGCTTAGGGACAGGATTGAACACTGAAGCTTTCTTT.

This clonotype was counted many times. CDR3 coding DNA: TGTGCCAGCAGAAATTTCGCGGGAGGGCCTAGCTCCTACGAGCAGTACTTC. It codes for CASRNFAGGPSSYEQYF. The chain combines TRBV7-8 with TRBJ2-7, with TRBD2 matching 9 bases. The V segment lost 6 bases and the J segment 0 bases; nucleotides outside the gene matches: 12. The CDR3 consists of 17 residues. CDR1 is SGHVS, CDR2 FQNEAQ, per germline. The variable domain in full, with the rest retrieved from reference TRBV7-8 and TRBJ2-7, is GAGVSQSPRYKVAKRGQDVALRCDPISGHVSLFWYQQALGQGPEFLTYFQNEAQLDKSGLPSDRFFAERPEGSVSTLKIQRTQQEDSAVYLCASRNFAGGPSSYEQYFGPGTRLTVT.

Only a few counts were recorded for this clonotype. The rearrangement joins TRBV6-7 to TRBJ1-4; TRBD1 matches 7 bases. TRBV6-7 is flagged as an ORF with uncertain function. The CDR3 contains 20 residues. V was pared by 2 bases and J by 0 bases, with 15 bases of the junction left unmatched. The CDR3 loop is CASSYGILGHRGATNEKLFF. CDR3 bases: TGTGCCAGCAGTTACGGAATCCTAGGCCACAGGGGTGCAACTAATGAAAAACTGTTTTTT.

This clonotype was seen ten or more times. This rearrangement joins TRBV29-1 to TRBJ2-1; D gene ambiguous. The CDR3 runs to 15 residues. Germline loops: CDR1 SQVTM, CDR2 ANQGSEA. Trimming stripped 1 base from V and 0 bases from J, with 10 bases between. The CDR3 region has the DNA TGCAGCGTTGAAGGGCCCGATTTCTCCTACAATGAGCAGTTCTTC. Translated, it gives CSVEGPDFSYNEQFF.

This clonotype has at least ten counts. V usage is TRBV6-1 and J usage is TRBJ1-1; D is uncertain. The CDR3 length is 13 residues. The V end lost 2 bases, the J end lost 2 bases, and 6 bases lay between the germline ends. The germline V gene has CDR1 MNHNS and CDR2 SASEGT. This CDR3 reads CASSEQQNTEAFF. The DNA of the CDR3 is TGTGCCAGCAGTGAACAACAAAACACTGAAGCTTTCTTT.

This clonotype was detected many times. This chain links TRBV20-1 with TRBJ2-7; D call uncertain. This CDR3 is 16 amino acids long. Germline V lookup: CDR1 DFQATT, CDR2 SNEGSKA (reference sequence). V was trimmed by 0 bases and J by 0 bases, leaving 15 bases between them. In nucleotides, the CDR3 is TGCAGTGCTAGAGATCCCCGTTTCGACGACTCCTACGAGCAGTACTTC. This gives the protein CSARDPRFDDSYEQYF.

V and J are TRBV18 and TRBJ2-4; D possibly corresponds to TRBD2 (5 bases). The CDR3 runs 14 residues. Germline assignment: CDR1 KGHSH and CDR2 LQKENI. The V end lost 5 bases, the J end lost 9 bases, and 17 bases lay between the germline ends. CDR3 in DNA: TGTGCCAGCTCAACCGCAAGGGAGATGGGCATTCAGTACTTC. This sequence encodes CASSTAREMGIQYF.

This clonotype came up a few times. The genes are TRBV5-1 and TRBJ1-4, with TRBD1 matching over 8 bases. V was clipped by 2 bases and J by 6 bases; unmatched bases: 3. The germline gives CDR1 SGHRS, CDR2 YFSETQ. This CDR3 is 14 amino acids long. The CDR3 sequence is CASSFQTGDEKLFF. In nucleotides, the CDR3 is TGCGCCAGCAGCTTCCAGACAGGGGATGAAAAACTGTTTTTT.

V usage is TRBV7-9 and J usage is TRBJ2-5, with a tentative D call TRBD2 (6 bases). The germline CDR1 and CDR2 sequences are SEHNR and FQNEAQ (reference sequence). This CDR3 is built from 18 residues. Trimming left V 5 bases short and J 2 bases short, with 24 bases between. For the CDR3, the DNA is TGTGCCAGCAGCCCAAGGGGTTGGAGGGGCGTAGGACAAGAGACCCAGTACTTC. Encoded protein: CASSPRGWRGVGQETQYF.

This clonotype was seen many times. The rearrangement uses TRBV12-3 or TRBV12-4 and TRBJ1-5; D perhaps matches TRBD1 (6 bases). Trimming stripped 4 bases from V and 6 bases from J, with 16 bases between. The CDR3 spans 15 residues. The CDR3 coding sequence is TGTGCCAGCAGTTCCGGGACAACGAGGCGTCAGCCCCAGCATTTT. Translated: CASSSGTTRRQPQHF.

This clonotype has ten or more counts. The CDR3 DNA follows: TGCAGTGCTAGAGCTAGCGGGAGAGGGTATGAGCAGTTCTTC. Encoded protein: CSARASGRGYEQFF. V and J are TRBV20-1 and TRBJ2-1; 10 bases are shared with TRBD2. With V trimmed by 1 base and J by 8 bases, 5 bases remained unmatched. CDR3 length: 14 residues. Per germline, CDR1 DFQATT and CDR2 SNEGSKA (reference sequence).

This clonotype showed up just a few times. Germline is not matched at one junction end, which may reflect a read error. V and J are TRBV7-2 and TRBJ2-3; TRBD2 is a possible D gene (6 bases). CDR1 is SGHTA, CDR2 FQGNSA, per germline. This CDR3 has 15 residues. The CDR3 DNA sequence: TGTGCCAGCAGCTTATGGGTCACTAGCACAGATACGCAGTGTTTT. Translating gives CASSLWVTSTDTQCF.

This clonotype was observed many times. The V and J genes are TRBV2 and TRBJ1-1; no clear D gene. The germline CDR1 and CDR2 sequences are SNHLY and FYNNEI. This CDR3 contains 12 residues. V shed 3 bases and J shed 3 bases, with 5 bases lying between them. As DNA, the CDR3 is TGTGCCAGCAGTGAGTTGTACACTGAAGCTTTCTTT. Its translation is CASSELYTEAFF.

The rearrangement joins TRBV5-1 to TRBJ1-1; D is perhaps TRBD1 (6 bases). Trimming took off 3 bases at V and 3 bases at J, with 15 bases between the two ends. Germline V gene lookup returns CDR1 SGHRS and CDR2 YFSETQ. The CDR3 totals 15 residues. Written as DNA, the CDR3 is TGCGCCAGCAGCTCGCCCAGGGGCCGGGACACTGAAGCTTTCTTT. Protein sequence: CASSSPRGRDTEAFF.

CDR3 DNA: TGTGCCAGCAGCCACATCCACAATGAGCAGTTCTTC. This translates into CASSHIHNEQFF. The rearrangement uses TRBV3-1 and TRBJ2-1, with D unresolved. This CDR3 region has 12 residues. CDR1 is LGHDT and CDR2 is YNNKEL in the germline V gene (reference sequence). The V gene lost 3 bases and the J gene lost 5 bases, with 5 bases spanning the gap.

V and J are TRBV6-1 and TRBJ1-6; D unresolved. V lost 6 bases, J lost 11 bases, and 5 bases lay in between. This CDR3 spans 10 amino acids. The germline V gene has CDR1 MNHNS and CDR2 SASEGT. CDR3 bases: TGTGCCAGCAGGGGTACACCCCTCCACTTT. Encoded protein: CASRGTPLHF.

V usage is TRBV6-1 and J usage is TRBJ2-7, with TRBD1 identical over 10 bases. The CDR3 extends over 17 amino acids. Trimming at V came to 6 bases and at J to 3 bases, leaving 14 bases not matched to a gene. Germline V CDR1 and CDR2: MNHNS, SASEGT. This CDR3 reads CASSRDRGLRNYYEQYF. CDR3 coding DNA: TGTGCCAGCAGCCGGGACAGGGGCTTACGTAACTACTACGAGCAGTACTTC.

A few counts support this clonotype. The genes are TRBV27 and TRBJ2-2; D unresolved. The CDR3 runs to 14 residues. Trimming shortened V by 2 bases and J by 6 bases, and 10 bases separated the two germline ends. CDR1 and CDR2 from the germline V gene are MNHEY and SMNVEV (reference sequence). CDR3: CASSLQRGSGELFF. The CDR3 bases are TGTGCCAGCAGTTTACAGAGAGGATCCGGGGAGCTGTTTTTT.

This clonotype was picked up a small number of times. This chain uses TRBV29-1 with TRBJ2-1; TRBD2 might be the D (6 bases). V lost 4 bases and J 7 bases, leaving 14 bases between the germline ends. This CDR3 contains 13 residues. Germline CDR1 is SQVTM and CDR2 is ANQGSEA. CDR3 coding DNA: TGCAGCGTTGGAAGGGGAGGAGGGAATGAGCAGTTCTTC. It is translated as CSVGRGGGNEQFF.

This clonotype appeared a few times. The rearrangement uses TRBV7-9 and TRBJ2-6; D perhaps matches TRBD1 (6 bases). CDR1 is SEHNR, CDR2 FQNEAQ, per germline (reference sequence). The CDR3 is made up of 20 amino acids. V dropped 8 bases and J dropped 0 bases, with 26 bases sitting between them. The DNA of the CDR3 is TGTGCCAGCGGTCCAGTTACCGGGACAACTATACACTCTGGGGCCAACGTCCTGACTTTC. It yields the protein CASGPVTGTTIHSGANVLTF.

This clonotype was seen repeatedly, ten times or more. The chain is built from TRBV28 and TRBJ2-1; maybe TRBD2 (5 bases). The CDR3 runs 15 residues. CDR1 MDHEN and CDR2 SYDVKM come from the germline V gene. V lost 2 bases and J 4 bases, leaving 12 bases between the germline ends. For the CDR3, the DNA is TGTGCCAGCAGTTTAGGGAGTTCGCGATACAATGAGCAGTTCTTC. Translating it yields CASSLGSSRYNEQFF.

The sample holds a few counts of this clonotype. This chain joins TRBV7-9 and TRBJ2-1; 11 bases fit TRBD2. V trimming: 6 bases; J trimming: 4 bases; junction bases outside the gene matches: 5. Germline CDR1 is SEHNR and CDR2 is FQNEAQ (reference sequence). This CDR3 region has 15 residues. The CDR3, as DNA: TGTGCCAGCAGTACGACTAGCGGGGTTTACAATGAGCAGTTCTTC. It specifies CASSTTSGVYNEQFF.

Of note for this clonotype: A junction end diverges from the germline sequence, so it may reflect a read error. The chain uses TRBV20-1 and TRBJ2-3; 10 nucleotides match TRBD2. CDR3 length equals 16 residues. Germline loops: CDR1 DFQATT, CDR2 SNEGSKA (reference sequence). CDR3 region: CSTRDRATSGVRTQYF. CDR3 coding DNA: TGCAGTACTAGAGATAGGGCAACTAGCGGGGTCCGTACGCAGTATTTT.

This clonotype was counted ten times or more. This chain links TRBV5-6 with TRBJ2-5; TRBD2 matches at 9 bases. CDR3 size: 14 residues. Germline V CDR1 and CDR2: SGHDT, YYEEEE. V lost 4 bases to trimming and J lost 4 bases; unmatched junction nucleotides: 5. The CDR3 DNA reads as TGTGCCAGCAGCGTGGGACTAGCTGTAGAGACCCAGTACTTC. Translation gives CASSVGLAVETQYF.

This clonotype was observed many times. CDR3 in DNA: TGTGCCAGCAGCTTACGGCGGGAGGGCCCCACAGATACGCAGTATTTT. This sequence encodes CASSLRREGPTDTQYF. The chain carries TRBV7-8 and TRBJ2-3; 9 bases match TRBD2. After removal of 2 bases from V and 2 bases from J, the junction contained 5 bases not matched to a gene. CDR3 length: 16 residues. The V gene's germline CDR1 is SGHVS and CDR2 FQNEAQ.

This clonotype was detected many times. CDR3: CASSDRDSLQETQYF. The CDR3 nucleotides read TGTGCCAGTAGCGACCGGGACAGCCTGCAAGAGACCCAGTACTTC. V gene TRBV6-1 combines with J gene TRBJ2-5; 7 bases are a match to TRBD1. The CDR3 runs to 15 residues. Germline loops: CDR1 MNHNS, CDR2 SASEGT. V dropped 9 bases and J dropped 2; count of bases not matched to a gene: 12.

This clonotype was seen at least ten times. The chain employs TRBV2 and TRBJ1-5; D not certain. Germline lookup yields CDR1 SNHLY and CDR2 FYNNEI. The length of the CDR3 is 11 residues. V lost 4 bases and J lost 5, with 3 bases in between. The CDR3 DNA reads TGTGCCAGCAGTGTCGATCAGCCCCAGCATTTT. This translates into CASSVDQPQHF. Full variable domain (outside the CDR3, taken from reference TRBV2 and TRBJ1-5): EPEVTQTPSHQVTQMGQEVILRCVPISNHLYFYWYRQILGQKVEFLVSFYNNEISEKSEIFDDQFSVERPDGSNFTLKIRSTKLEDSAMYFCASSVDQPQHFGDGTRLSIL.